The clone carrying this T cell receptor (beta chain) showed up many times. This CDR3 spans 13 amino acids. Germline V gene lookup returns CDR1 SGHVS and CDR2 FQNEAQ. V was shortened by 4 bases and J by 6 bases, with 12 bases between the two germline ends. The sample is drawn from a study of T cell repertoires in cytomegalovirus infection. One entry per CDR3 protein results from TCRdb running MiXCR on the reads. The table has around 740,000 distinct CDR3 sequences, roughly a third seen once. The chain employs TRBV7-8 and TRBJ1-2; D not resolved. The clonotype originates from a human donor in good health (CMV status not recorded). Some clones in this sample may be carry-over from other donors' samples. Sequencing was performed on PBMCs. In DNA form, the CDR3 reads TGTGCCAGCAGCTCCTCGGACGGAGATGGCTACACCTTC. The encoded protein is CASSSSDGDGYTF.